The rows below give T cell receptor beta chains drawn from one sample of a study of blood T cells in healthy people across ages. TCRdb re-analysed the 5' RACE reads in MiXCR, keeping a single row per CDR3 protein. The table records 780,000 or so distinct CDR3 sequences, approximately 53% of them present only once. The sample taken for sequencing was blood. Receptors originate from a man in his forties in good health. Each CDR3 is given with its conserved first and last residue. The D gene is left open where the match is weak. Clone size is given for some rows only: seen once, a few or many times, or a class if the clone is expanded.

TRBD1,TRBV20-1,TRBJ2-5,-,TGCAGTGGGGGGACAGGAGTACAAGAGACCCAGTACTTC,CSGGTGVQETQYF
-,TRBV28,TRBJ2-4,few,TGTGCCAGCACCTCAGGGGCCAAAAACATTCAGTACTTC,CASTSGAKNIQYF
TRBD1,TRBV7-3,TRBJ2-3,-,TGTGCCAGCAGCTACCGGACAGGGGGCAGGGACACAGATACGCAGTATTTT,CASSYRTGGRDTDTQYF
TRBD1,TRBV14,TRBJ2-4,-,TGTGCCAGCAGCAATGCCGGGACAGGGCCCAAAAACATTCAGTACTTC,CASSNAGTGPKNIQYF
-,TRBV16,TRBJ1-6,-,TGTGCCAGCAGCCAAGAGGGGAACTATAATTCACCCCTCCACTTT,CASSQEGNYNSPLHF
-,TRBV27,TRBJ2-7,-,TGTGCCAGCAGTTTAACCGGAGCAGGAATGGAGCAGTACTTC,CASSLTGAGMEQYF
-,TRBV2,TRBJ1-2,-,TGTGCCAGCAGTGTATCAGAAGAGGCTCCCCACTCTGGCTACACCTTC,CASSVSEEAPHSGYTF
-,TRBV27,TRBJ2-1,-,TGTGCCAGCAGTCCCGATAGCGGAAACTACAATGAGCAGTTCTTC,CASSPDSGNYNEQFF
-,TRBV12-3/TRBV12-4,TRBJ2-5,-,TGTGCCAGCAGTCAAACCGGGACAACCAATGAGCAGTACTTC,CASSQTGTTNEQYF
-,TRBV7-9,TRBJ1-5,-,TGTGCCAGCAGCCCGTTTGGGGGGCGTGGGCAGCCCCAGCATTTT,CASSPFGGRGQPQHF
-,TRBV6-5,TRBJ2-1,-,TGTGCCAGCAGTCCCCCGGGGGAGTGGCATGAGCAGTTCTTC,CASSPPGEWHEQFF
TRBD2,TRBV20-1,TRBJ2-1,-,TGCAGTGCCCCGGGACTAGTGAGAGATGAGCAGTTCTTC,CSAPGLVRDEQFF
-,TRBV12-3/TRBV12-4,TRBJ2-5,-,TGTGCCAGCAGCCCCGGGACACAGTTACAAGAGACCCAGTACTTC,CASSPGTQLQETQYF
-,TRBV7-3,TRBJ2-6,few,TGTGCCAGCAGCTCGGGAATAAGATCTGGGGCCAACGTCCTGACTTTC,CASSSGIRSGANVLTF
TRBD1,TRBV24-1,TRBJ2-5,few,TGTGCCACCCGGACAGGGGCTGGAGGGGAGCAGTACTTC,CATRTGAGGEQYF
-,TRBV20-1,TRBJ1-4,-,TGCAGTGCTGAGGACATGGGGAATGAAAAACTGTTTTTT,CSAEDMGNEKLFF
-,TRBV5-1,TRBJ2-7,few,TGCGCCAGCAGCTTGGATGGGAACTACGAGCAGTACTTC,CASSLDGNYEQYF
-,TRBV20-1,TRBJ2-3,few,TGCAGTGCTAGAGGGTATCCGGAGGACACAGATACGCAGTATTTT,CSARGYPEDTDTQYF
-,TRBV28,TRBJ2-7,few,TGTGCCAGCATTGAACGCCGGGACCTCTTAAGAGGGTACAATGAGCAGTACTTC,CASIERRDLLRGYNEQYF
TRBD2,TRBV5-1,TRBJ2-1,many,TGCGCCAGCAGTCAAATTAGCGGGGGGCCAGGAAATGAGCAGTTCTTC,CASSQISGGPGNEQFF
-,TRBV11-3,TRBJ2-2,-,TGTGCCAGCAGCCCTCCCGCCGGGGAGCTGTTTTTT,CASSPPAGELFF
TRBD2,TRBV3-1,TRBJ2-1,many,TGTGCCAGCAGCCAAACGGGCGGGGGGGCCTATGAGCAGTTCTTC,CASSQTGGGAYEQFF
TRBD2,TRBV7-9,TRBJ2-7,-,TGTGCCAGCAGCTTTGAGGGAGGGCCAAGCTACGAGCAGTACTTC,CASSFEGGPSYEQYF
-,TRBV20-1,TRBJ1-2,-,TGCAGTGCTAGGGTGCAAGGCCGCAACTATGGCTACACCTTC,CSARVQGRNYGYTF
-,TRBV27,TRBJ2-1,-,TGTGCCAGCAGCAGACATAACAATGAGCAGTTCTTC,CASSRHNNEQFF